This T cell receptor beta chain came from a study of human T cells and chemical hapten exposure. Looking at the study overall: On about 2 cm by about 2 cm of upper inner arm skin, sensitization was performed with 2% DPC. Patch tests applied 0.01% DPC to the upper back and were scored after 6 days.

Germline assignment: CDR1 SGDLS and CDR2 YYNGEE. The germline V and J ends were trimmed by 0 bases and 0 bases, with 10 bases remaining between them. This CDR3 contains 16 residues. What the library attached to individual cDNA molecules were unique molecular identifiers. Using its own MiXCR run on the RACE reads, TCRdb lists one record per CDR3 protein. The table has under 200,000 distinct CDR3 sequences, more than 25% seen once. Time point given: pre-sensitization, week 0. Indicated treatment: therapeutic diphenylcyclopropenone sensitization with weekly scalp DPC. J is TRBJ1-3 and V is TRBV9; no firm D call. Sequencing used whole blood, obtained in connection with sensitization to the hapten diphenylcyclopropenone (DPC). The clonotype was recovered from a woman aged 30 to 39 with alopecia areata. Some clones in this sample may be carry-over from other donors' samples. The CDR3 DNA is TGTGCCAGCAGCGTAGGAGGACGGTCCTCTGGAAACACCATATATTTT. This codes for CASSVGGRSSGNTIYF.